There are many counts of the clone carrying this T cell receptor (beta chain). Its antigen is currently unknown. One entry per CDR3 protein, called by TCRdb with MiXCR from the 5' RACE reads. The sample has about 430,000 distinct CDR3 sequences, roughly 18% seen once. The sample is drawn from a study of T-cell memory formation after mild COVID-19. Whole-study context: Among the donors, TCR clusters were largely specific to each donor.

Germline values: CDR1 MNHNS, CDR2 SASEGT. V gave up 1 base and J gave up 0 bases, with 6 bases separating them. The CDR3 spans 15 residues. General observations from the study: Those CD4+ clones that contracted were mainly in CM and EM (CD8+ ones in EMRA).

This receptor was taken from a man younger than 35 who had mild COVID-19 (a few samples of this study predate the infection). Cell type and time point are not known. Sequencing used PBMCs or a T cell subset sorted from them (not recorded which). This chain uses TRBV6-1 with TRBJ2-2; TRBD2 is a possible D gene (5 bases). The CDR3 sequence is CASSEELANTGELFF. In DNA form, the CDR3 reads TGTGCCAGCAGTGAAGAACTAGCGAACACCGGGGAGCTGTTTTTT.